This T cell receptor (beta chain) was recorded in a study of T cell responses to AZD1222 COVID-19 vaccine. Study-wide results and caveats: Breadth and depth of Spike-specific TCRs rose after two AZD1222 doses. The donors showed a predominance of white British ancestry and of females, with possible underestimation of clonal diversity.

As for this clone: Its antigen is unknown.

Germline loops: CDR1 KGHSH, CDR2 LQKENI. J lost 2 bases, V lost 6 bases, and 10 bases had no gene match. CDR3 length equals 15 residues. Libraries were prepared by immunoSEQ multiplex PCR; TCRdb keeps only in-frame clonotypes and omits some of them. The table lists around 180,000 clones, around 87% of them singletons, with 2.5% to 3% in the top ten. The sample was peripheral blood, taken on day 0 of MenACWY control vaccination. The receptor was derived from an adult in good health. The gene calls are TRBV18 and TRBJ2-7, with TRBD1 matching 7 bases. The CDR3 here is CASSRPGTDPYEQYF. The CDR3 DNA sequence: TGTGCCAGCTCCAGACCAGGGACAGACCCCTACGAGCAGTACTTC.